Each of the 20 T cell receptor beta chains below was sequenced from the same sample in a study of blood T cell repertoires in COVID-19. Sequencing was performed with immunoSEQ multiplex PCR; in TCRdb, only in-frame clones are kept and a portion is missing. Here the sample spans 93,000 or so clones, roughly 87% being singletons. The specimen was peripheral blood. All receptors derive from a human donor in a cohort sampled during active COVID-19.

The genes are TRBV13 and TRBJ2-1; 14 bases are a match to TRBD2. The CDR3 extends over 17 amino acids. Looked up from germline, CDR1 is PRHDT and CDR2 is FYEKMQ (reference sequence). Losses at the gene ends were 4 bases for V and 5 bases for J; bases not matched to a gene: 7. As DNA, the CDR3 is TGTGCCAGCAGCTCGGGACTAGCGGGAGAGGTAGACAATGAGCAGTTCTTC. This sequence encodes CASSSGLAGEVDNEQFF. Filled out from reference TRBV13 and TRBJ2-1, the complete variable domain reads AAGVIQSPRHLIKEKRETATLKCYPIPRHDTVYWYQQGPGQDPQFLISFYEKMQSDKGSIPDRFSAQQFSDYHSELNMSSLELGDSALYFCASSSGLAGEVDNEQFFGPGTRLTVL.

This clone was detected only a few times. The rearrangement uses TRBV3-1 (or the pseudogene TRBV3-2) and TRBJ1-2; a possible D gene is TRBD1 (5 bases). V was shortened by 4 bases and J by 8 bases, with 23 bases between the two germline ends. The CDR3 extends over 16 amino acids. CDR1 LGHDT and CDR2 YNNKEL come from the germline V gene (reference sequence). Here the CDR3 DNA reads TGTGCCAGCAGCCCTGCGGTGATCGGGGGGGAGCGAGGCTACACCTTC. It is translated as CASSPAVIGGERGYTF.

The chain uses TRBV6-5 and TRBJ1-5; 10 nucleotides line up with TRBD1. The trim removed 5 bases at V and 5 bases at J, leaving 6 bases unmatched. Germline CDR1 MNHEY, CDR2 SVGAGI. The CDR3 has 15 amino acids. For the CDR3, the DNA is TGTGCCAGCAGTATAGACAGGGGGCTGGATCAGCCCCAGCATTTT. This translates into CASSIDRGLDQPQHF.

The chain is built from TRBV5-1 and TRBJ2-5; D uncertain. This CDR3 spans 14 amino acids. CDR1 SGHRS and CDR2 YFSETQ come from the germline V gene. Trimming pared 2 bases from V and 1 base from J, leaving 9 bases between. CDR3 protein: CASSFQRTQETQYF. For the CDR3, the DNA is TGCGCCAGCAGCTTCCAGCGAACCCAAGAGACCCAGTACTTC.

The V and J genes are TRBV11-3 and TRBJ2-2; 9 bases line up with TRBD2. This CDR3 comprises 16 residues. Germline V gives CDR1 SGHNT, CDR2 YENEEA. J gave up 0 bases and V 5 bases, and 4 bases lay outside the gene matches. The CDR3 region is CASSARGGANTGELFF. CDR3 DNA sequence: TGTGCCAGCAGCGCGCGCGGGGGGGCGAACACCGGGGAGCTGTTTTTT.

V usage is TRBV19 and J usage is TRBJ2-1, with no clear D. V was trimmed by 1 base and J by 4 bases, leaving 8 bases between them. In germline, CDR1 is LNHDA, CDR2 SQIVND (reference sequence). The CDR3 sequence is 14 residues long. The CDR3 region has the DNA TGTGCCAGTAGTATAGGTAATCTATACAATGAGCAGTTCTTC. This translates into CASSIGNLYNEQFF. Full variable domain (remainder filled in from reference TRBV19 and TRBJ2-1): DGGITQSPKYLFRKEGQNVTLSCEQNLNHDAMYWYRQDPGQGLRLIYYSQIVNDFQKGDIAEGYSVSREKKESFPLTVTSAQKNPTAFYLCASSIGNLYNEQFFGPGTRLTVL.

The V call is TRBV3-1 (or the pseudogene TRBV3-2), the J call TRBJ2-4; 7 bases align to TRBD2. The V gene's germline CDR1 is LGHDT and CDR2 YNNKEL (reference sequence). The CDR3 runs to 21 residues. After removal of 0 bases from V and 2 bases from J, the junction contained 19 bases not matched to a gene. The CDR3 loop reads CASSQDFRGGTSVLPKNIQYF. In DNA form, the CDR3 reads TGTGCCAGCAGCCAAGATTTTCGGGGAGGGACCTCTGTGCTACCCAAAAACATTCAGTACTTC.

The chain employs TRBV27 and TRBJ2-1, with 9 bases identical to TRBD2. Germline CDR1 and CDR2: MNHEY and SMNVEV (reference sequence). The CDR3 contains 20 residues. Trimming cost V 1 base and J 5 bases; bases outside gene matches: 18. The CDR3 region is CASSLLNPLRRGGFDNEQFF. Written as DNA, the CDR3 is TGTGCCAGCAGTTTATTGAACCCTCTCCGGCGGGGGGGATTCGACAATGAGCAGTTCTTC.

This chain links TRBV6-5 with TRBJ2-7; maybe TRBD2 (6 bases). The V gene lost 2 bases and the J gene lost 0 bases, with 14 bases spanning the gap. The CDR3 is made up of 16 amino acids. Germline V lookup: CDR1 MNHEY, CDR2 SVGAGI. The CDR3 DNA is TGTGCCAGCAGTTACGGGACTGCAGCTCCCTCCTACGAGCAGTACTTC. Its protein is CASSYGTAAPSYEQYF.

The CDR3 sequence is CASSLAGGSEQFF. Written as DNA, the CDR3 is TGTGCCAGCAGCTTAGCGGGGGGTAGTGAGCAGTTCTTC. The chain recombines TRBV7-8 with TRBJ2-1, with D perhaps matching TRBD2 (6 bases). Trimming cost V 0 bases and J 9 bases, with 9 bases left between them. The CDR3 is 13 residues long. CDR1 SGHVS and CDR2 FQNEAQ come from the germline V gene.

V and J are TRBV4-1 and TRBJ2-3; TRBD1 matches 9 bases. V shed 4 bases, J shed 2 bases, and the junction held 4 bases outside the gene matches. CDR1 is MGHRA, CDR2 YSYEKL, per germline. The length of the CDR3 is 15 residues. The CDR3 loop is CASSPRDRATDTQYF. The CDR3 coding sequence is TGCGCCAGCAGCCCCCGGGACAGGGCCACAGATACGCAGTATTTT.

This chain links TRBV5-1 with TRBJ1-2, with 7 bases aligning to TRBD1. This CDR3 is 15 amino acids long. The trim removed 3 bases at V and 2 bases at J, leaving 7 bases unmatched. Germline V gene sequence: CDR1 SGHRS, CDR2 YFSETQ. The CDR3 is CASSYRQGWNYGYTF. In DNA, the CDR3 is TGCGCCAGCAGCTATAGACAGGGATGGAACTATGGCTACACCTTC.

The rearrangement links TRBV11-1 to TRBJ2-3; D possibly corresponds to TRBD2 (6 bases). V was cut by 6 bases and J by 6 bases, with 19 bases left in between. CDR1 and CDR2 (germline): SGHAT, FQDESV (reference sequence). CDR3 size: 15 residues. The CDR3 is CASRSASAGDDTQYF. The CDR3 DNA is TGTGCCAGCAGGTCAGCTAGCGCCGGTGACGATACGCAGTATTTT.

This clone has only a few counts. The rearrangement uses TRBV18 and TRBJ1-1; D call uncertain. The CDR3 is made up of 13 amino acids. Trimming removed 5 bases at V and 2 bases at J, with 9 bases between. Germline V gives CDR1 KGHSH, CDR2 LQKENI. The CDR3 coding sequence is TGTGCCAGCTCAGAGAGCGCAAACACTGAAGCTTTCTTT. Its protein product is CASSESANTEAFF.

The chain uses TRBV2 and TRBJ2-6; D uncertain. This CDR3 is built from 14 residues. In germline, CDR1 is SNHLY, CDR2 FYNNEI. V was cut by 4 bases and J by 1 base, with 5 bases left in between. The CDR3 bases are TGTGCCAGCAGTGCACGGTCTGGGGCCAACGTCCTGACTTTC. This sequence encodes CASSARSGANVLTF. The full variable domain, its missing parts supplied by reference TRBV2 and TRBJ2-6, is EPEVTQTPSHQVTQMGQEVILRCVPISNHLYFYWYRQILGQKVEFLVSFYNNEISEKSEIFDDQFSVERPDGSNFTLKIRSTKLEDSAMYFCASSARSGANVLTFGAGSRLTVL.

This sequence joins TRBV18 and TRBJ2-5; TRBD1 aligns across 8 bases. J lost 4 bases, V lost 5 bases, and 6 bases had no gene match. This CDR3 is 14 amino acids long. Germline CDR1 reads KGHSH; CDR2 reads LQKENI. The chain's CDR3 is CASSRTGPGETQYF. The CDR3 region has the DNA TGTGCCAGCTCAAGGACAGGGCCGGGAGAGACCCAGTACTTC.

This CDR3 reads CASSRTAGVYNEQFF. DNA for the CDR3: TGTGCCAGCAGTCGGACGGCGGGGGTCTACAATGAGCAGTTCTTC. The chain has TRBV5-8 and TRBJ2-1; TRBD2 matches at 7 bases. V dropped 5 bases and J dropped 3; count of bases not matched to a gene: 8. The germline gives CDR1 SGHTS, CDR2 YDEGEE. This CDR3 is 15 amino acids long.

The genes are TRBV28 and TRBJ2-4; 12 positions agree with TRBD2. V lost 5 bases, J lost 4 bases, and 9 bases stayed unmatched. Germline V gene data show CDR1 as MDHEN and CDR2 as SYDVKM. The CDR3 is made up of 17 amino acids. The CDR3 reads CASSAGGLAGPKNIQYF. The CDR3 DNA follows: TGTGCCAGCAGTGCTGGGGGACTAGCGGGCCCAAAAAACATTCAGTACTTC.

The rearrangement uses TRBV6-6 and TRBJ1-2; 7 positions agree with TRBD1. The length of the CDR3 is 12 residues. The germline CDR1 and CDR2 sequences are MNHNY and SVGAGI (reference sequence). The J segment lost 5 bases and the V segment lost 7 bases, leaving 4 bases of the junction unmatched. The CDR3 sequence: CASNRQGYGYTF. CDR3 in DNA: TGTGCCAGCAATCGACAGGGTTATGGCTACACCTTC.

J is TRBJ2-7 and V is TRBV11-2, with TRBD2 as a possible D gene (6 bases). This CDR3 is built from 15 residues. Germline V lookup: CDR1 SGHAT, CDR2 FQNNGV. V lost 4 bases to trimming and J lost 3 bases, with 16 bases between them. CDR3 sequence reads: CASSSWGLQLYEQYF. CDR3 nucleotide sequence: TGTGCCAGCAGCTCCTGGGGACTTCAACTCTACGAGCAGTACTTC.